One and the same sample provided the 9 T cell receptor beta chains below, sequenced in a study of T cells after yellow fever vaccination. MiXCR, applied by TCRdb to the 5' RACE reads, yields one record per CDR3 protein. The table lists about 300,000 distinct CDR3 sequences, approximately 7% of them singletons. Material: PBMCs, obtained approximately 47 days after the first yellow fever vaccination. The source of these receptors is a man aged 18 to 29 who received the YFV17D yellow fever vaccine.

The chain carries TRBV15 and TRBJ1-4; D may be TRBD1 (5 bases). With 5 bases removed from V and 5 bases from J, the gap between germline ends came to 15 bases. The CDR3 runs 15 residues. Per germline, CDR1 LNHNV and CDR2 YYDKDF (reference sequence). CDR3 in amino acids: CATSSVWGSNEKLFF. The CDR3 DNA is TGTGCCACCAGCTCCGTGTGGGGGTCAAATGAAAAACTGTTTTTT. Full variable domain (missing parts from reference TRBV15 and TRBJ1-4): DAMVIQNPRYQVTQFGKPVTLSCSQTLNHNVMYWYQQKSSQAPKLLFHYYDKDFNNEADTPDNFQSRRPNTSFCFLDIRSPGLGDTAMYLCATSSVWGSNEKLFFGSGTQLSVL.

The J gene is TRBJ2-7, the V gene TRBV6-5; D might be TRBD2 (6 bases). The germline V gene has CDR1 MNHEY and CDR2 SVGAGI. The V end lost 0 bases, the J end lost 7 bases, and 16 bases lay between the germline ends. There are 15 residues in the CDR3. CDR3 bases: TGTGCCAGCAGTTACTCGAGAACCGGGGGTAGGGAGCAGTACTTC. Translating gives CASSYSRTGGREQYF.

This clonotype was detected only a few times. The chain uses TRBV6-2 or TRBV6-3 and TRBJ1-2; possible D gene TRBD1, 5 bases. This CDR3 has 14 amino acids. V lost 1 base and J lost 2, with 8 bases in between. Germline V gene sequence: CDR1 MNHEY, CDR2 SVGEGT. The chain's CDR3 is CASSYFPGNYGYTF. As DNA, the CDR3 is TGTGCCAGCAGTTACTTTCCAGGGAACTATGGCTACACCTTC.

This chain joins TRBV7-2 and TRBJ1-2; 7 nucleotides align to TRBD1. In germline, CDR1 is SGHTA, CDR2 FQGNSA. Germline trimming cut 4 bases from V and 3 bases from J; bases unmatched to any gene: 5. The CDR3 is made up of 14 amino acids. In DNA, the CDR3 is TGTGCCAGCAGCTACCAGGGGGGAGACTATGGCTACACCTTC. Translated, it gives CASSYQGGDYGYTF.

CDR3 amino acids: CSVWGSGGDEQYF. The CDR3, as DNA: TGCAGCGTGTGGGGGTCGGGAGGGGACGAGCAGTACTTC. This chain joins TRBV29-1 and TRBJ2-7; TRBD2 aligns across 8 bases. Trimming at V came to 6 bases and at J to 5 bases, leaving 9 bases not matched to a gene. This CDR3 is 13 amino acids long. Germline CDR1 is SQVTM and CDR2 is ANQGSEA.

The chain uses TRBV11-2 and TRBJ1-6, with 7 bases identical to TRBD1. This CDR3 contains 18 residues. CDR1 is SGHAT, CDR2 FQNNGV, per germline. J was trimmed by 9 bases and V by 5 bases; bases with no gene match: 19. The CDR3 is CASSRHSALDRVGSPLHF. The CDR3 coding sequence is TGTGCCAGCAGCCGACACTCCGCGCTCGACAGGGTGGGTTCACCCCTCCACTTT.

The rearrangement links TRBV6-1 to TRBJ2-1; 8 bases match TRBD1. With V trimmed by 5 bases and J by 3 bases, 3 bases remained unmatched. From germline, CDR1 is MNHNS and CDR2 SASEGT. CDR3 length: 14 residues. The CDR3 is CASSTGTGYNEQFF. Written as DNA, the CDR3 is TGTGCCAGCAGTACCGGGACAGGCTACAATGAGCAGTTCTTC.

This clonotype appeared a few times. The rearrangement links TRBV7-2 to TRBJ2-3; D possibly corresponds to TRBD1 (6 bases). Trimming stripped 5 bases from V and 3 bases from J, with 12 bases between. The CDR3 spans 14 residues. Per germline, CDR1 SGHTA and CDR2 FQGNSA. CDR3 coding DNA: TGTGCCAGCAGCCCCTCAGGACAGACAGATACGCAGTATTTT. Encoded protein: CASSPSGQTDTQYF.

The table lists this clonotype with a count of one. The V and J genes are TRBV9 and TRBJ2-1, with 9 bases matching TRBD2. The junction had 29 bases not matched to a gene; V was cut back by 7 bases and J by 0 bases. The CDR3 sequence is 23 residues long. Germline V CDR1 and CDR2: SGDLS, YYNGEE. In DNA form, the CDR3 reads TGTGCCAGCGCGCCCCCTGGGGGAGGGATGGTTTCTAGCGGGGACAGCTCCTACAATGAGCAGTTCTTC. Translating gives CASAPPGGGMVSSGDSSYNEQFF.